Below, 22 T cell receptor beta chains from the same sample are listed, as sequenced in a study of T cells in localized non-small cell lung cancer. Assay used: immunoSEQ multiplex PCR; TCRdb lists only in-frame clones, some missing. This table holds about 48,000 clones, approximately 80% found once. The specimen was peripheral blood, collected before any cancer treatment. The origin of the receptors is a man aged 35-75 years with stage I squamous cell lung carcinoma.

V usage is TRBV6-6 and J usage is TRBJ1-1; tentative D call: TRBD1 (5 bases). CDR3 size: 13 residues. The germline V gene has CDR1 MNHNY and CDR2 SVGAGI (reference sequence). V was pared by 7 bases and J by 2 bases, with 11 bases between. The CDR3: CASTIGGNTEAFF. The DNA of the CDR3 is TGTGCCAGCACCATCGGGGGTAACACTGAAGCTTTCTTT.

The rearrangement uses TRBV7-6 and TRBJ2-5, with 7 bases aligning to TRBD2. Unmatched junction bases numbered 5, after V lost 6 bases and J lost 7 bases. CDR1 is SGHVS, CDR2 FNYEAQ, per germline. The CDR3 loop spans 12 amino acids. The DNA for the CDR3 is TGTGCCAGCAGGGCCTCTAGCGGGACCCAGTACTTC. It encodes CASRASSGTQYF.

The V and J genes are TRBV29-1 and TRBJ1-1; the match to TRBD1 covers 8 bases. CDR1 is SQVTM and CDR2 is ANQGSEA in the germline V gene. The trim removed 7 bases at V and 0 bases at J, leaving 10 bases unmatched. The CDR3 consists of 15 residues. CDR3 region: CSATRQGWMNTEAFF. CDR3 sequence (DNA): TGCAGCGCAACACGACAGGGGTGGATGAACACTGAAGCTTTCTTT.

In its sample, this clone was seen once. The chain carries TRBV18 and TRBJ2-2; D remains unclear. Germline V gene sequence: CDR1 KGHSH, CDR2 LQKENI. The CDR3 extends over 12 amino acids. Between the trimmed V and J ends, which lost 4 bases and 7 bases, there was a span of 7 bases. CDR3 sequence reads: CASSRSGGELFF. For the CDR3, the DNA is TGTGCCAGCTCACGATCAGGCGGGGAGCTGTTTTTT.

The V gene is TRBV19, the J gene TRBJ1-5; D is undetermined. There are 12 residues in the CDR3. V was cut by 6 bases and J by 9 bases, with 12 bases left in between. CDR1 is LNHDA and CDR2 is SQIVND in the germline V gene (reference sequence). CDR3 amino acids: CASRPRGAPQHF. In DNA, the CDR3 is TGTGCCAGTAGGCCCAGAGGCGCGCCCCAGCATTTT.

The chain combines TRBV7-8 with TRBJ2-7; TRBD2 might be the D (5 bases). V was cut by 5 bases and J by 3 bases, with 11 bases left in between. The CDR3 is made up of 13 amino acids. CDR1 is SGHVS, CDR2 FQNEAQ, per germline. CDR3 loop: CASSPEGFYEQYF. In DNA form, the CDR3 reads TGTGCCAGCAGCCCCGAGGGTTTCTACGAGCAGTACTTC.

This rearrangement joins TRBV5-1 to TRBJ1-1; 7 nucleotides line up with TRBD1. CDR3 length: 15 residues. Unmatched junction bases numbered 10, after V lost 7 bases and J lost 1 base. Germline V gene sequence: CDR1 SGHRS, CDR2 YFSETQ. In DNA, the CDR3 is TGCGCCAGCCGAAAATACGACAGGGAGAACACTGAAGCTTTCTTT. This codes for CASRKYDRENTEAFF.

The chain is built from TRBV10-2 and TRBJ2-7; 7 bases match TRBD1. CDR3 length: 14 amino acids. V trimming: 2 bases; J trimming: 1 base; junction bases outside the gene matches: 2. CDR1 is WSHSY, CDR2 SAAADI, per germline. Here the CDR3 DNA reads TGCGCCAGCAGTGAGCCGGGACAGTCCTACGAGCAGTACTTC. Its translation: CASSEPGQSYEQYF.

The CDR3 sequence: CASRRPPQETQYF. The CDR3 nucleotides read TGTGCCAGCAGGAGACCCCCACAAGAGACCCAGTACTTC. The chain combines TRBV27 with TRBJ2-5; unclear D gene. V was trimmed by 6 bases and J by 2 bases, leaving 10 bases between them. The germline V gene encodes CDR1 MNHEY and CDR2 SMNVEV (reference sequence). The CDR3 covers 13 residues.

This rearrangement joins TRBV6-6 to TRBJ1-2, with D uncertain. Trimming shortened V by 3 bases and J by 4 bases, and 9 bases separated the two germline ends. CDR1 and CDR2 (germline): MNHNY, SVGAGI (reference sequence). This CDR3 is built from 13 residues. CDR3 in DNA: TGTGCCAGCAGTTATTTGGATTCCTATGGCTACACCTTC. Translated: CASSYLDSYGYTF.

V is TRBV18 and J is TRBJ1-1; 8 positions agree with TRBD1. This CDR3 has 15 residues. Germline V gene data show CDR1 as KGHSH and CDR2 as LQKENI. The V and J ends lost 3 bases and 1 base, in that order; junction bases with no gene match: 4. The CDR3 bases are TGTGCCAGCTCACCTAAGACAGGGGAGAACACTGAAGCTTTCTTT. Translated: CASSPKTGENTEAFF.

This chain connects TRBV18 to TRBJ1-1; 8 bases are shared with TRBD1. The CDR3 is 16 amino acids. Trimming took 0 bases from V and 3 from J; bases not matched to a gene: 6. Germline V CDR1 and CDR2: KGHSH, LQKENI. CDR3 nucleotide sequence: TGTGCCAGCTCACCACCGGCAGGGGGCGTTGACACTGAAGCTTTCTTT. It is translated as CASSPPAGGVDTEAFF.

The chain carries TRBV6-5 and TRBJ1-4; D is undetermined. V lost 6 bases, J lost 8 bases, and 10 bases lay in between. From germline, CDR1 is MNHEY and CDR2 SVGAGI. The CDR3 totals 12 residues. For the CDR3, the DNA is TGTGCCAGCAGATCCGGTGACGAAAAACTGTTTTTT. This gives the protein CASRSGDEKLFF.

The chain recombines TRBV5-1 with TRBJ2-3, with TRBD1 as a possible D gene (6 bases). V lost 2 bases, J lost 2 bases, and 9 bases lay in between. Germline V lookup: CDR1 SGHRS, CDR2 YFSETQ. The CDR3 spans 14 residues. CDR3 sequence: CASSLGGITDTQYF. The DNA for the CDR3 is TGCGCCAGCAGCTTAGGGGGAATCACAGATACGCAGTATTTT.

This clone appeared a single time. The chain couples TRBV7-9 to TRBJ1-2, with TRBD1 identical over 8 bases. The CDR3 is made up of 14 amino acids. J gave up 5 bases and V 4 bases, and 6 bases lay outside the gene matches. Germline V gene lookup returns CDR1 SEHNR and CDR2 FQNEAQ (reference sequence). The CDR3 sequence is CASSSGGEWYGYTF. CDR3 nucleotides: TGTGCCAGCAGCTCAGGGGGCGAGTGGTATGGCTACACCTTC.

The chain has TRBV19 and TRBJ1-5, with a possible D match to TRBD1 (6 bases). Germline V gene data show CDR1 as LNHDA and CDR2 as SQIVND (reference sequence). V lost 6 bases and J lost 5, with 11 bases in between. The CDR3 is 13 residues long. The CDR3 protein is CASRGHWDQPQHF. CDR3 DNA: TGTGCCAGTAGGGGACACTGGGATCAGCCCCAGCATTTT.

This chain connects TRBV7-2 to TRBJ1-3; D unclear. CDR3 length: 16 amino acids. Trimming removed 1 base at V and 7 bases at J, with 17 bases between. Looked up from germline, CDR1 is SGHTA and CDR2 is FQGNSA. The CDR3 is CASSLVGVAALNTIYF. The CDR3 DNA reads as TGTGCCAGCAGCTTAGTAGGAGTCGCAGCCCTGAACACCATATATTTT.

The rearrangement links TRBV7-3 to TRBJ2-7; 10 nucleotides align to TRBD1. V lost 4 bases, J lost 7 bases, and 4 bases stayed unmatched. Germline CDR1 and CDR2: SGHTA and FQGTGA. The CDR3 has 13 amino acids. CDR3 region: CASSSTGGREQYF. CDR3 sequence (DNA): TGTGCCAGCAGCTCGACAGGGGGCAGGGAGCAGTACTTC.

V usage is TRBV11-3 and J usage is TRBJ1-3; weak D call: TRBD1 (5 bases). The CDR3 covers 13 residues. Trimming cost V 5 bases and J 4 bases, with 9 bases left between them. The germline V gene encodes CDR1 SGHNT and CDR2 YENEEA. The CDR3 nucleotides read TGTGCCAGCAGCAAGGGGTACGGAAACACCATATATTTT. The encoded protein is CASSKGYGNTIYF. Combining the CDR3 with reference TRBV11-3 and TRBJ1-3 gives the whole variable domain EAGVVQSPRYKIIEKKQPVAFWCNPISGHNTLYWYLQNLGQGPELLIRYENEEAVDDSQLPKDRFSAERLKGVDSTLKIQPAELGDSAVYLCASSKGYGNTIYFGEGSWLTVV.

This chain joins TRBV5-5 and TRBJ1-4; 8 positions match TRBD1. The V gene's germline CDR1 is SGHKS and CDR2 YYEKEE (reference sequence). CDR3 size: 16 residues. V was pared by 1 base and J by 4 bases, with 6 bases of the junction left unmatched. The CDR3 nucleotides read TGTGCCAGCAGCTTGTTGGACAGGGAAGGTAATGAAAAACTGTTTTTT. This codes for CASSLLDREGNEKLFF.

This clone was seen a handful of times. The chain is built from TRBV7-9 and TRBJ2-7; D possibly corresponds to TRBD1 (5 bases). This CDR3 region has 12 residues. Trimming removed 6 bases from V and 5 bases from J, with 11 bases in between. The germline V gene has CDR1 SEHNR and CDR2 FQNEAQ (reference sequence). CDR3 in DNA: TGTGCCAGCAGTTCAGGGTTCAACGAGCAGTACTTC. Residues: CASSSGFNEQYF.

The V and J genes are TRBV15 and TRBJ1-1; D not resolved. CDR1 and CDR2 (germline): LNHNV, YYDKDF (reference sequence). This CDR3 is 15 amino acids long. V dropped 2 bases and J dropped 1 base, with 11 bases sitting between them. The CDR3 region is CATSRRTTGNTEAFF. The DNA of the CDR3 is TGTGCCACCAGCAGACGGACTACCGGGAACACTGAAGCTTTCTTT.